This T cell receptor beta chain is from a study of regulatory T cells in long-lasting Graves disease. This clonotype was seen a few times. What it recognizes is unknown. Noted time point: persistent/refractory GD, antithyroid drugs over 5 years with positive TRAb. RNA extracted from PBMCs served as the sequencing template. Findings and caveats of the study: Persistent disease favored TRBV28, TRBJ1-2 and TRBJ2-5.

Arm-PCR of CDR3 regions and iRepertoire HTBI primers were used to build TCR beta libraries. TCRdb passed the multiplex PCR reads through MiXCR, listing each CDR3 protein once. The sample includes 500,000 to 800,000 distinct CDR3 sequences, about 30% of them seen just once. The V and J ends lost 7 bases and 6 bases respectively, with 21 bases between them. In germline, CDR1 is SGHAT, CDR2 FQNNGV. The CDR3 sequence is 15 residues long. The TCR was taken from a female donor with Graves disease. This chain links TRBV11-2 with TRBJ1-2; no clear D. Sequenced here: peripheral blood mononuclear cells (PBMCs), sampled when the disease was refractory, from a patient treated with antithyroid drugs. CDR3 in amino acids: CASTTSPWSPDGYTF. CDR3 nucleotides: TGTGCCAGCACCACTTCCCCCTGGAGCCCGGATGGCTACACCTTC.